What follows describes a single T cell receptor beta chain. Its antigen is currently not known. No quality values exist for individual bases; no much larger clone is one base distant. Including the terminal cysteine and phenylalanine, the CDR3 comprises 15 residues. Left in the record is the CDR3 DNA by itself, 45 bases read in frame from the first base. After removal of 4 bases from V and 5 bases from J, the junction retains 5 bases not matched to a gene. The germline V gene encodes CDR1 MNHEY and CDR2 SVGAGI. This record belongs to a study of T cell changes during pregnancy in multiple sclerosis (dated by TCRdb to between 2018 and 2021). About the study as a whole: The study examined how the T cell repertoire changed over the course of pregnancy in women with multiple sclerosis.

The method behind the library was the immunoSEQ multiplex PCR assay. TCRdb obtained this table from immuneACCESS and retained in-frame rearrangements with V and J assigned. These tables miss some clones; where compared with another copy, unresolved V genes account for less than half of the shortfall, and the remainder is unexplained. In all, the sample holds some 70,000 clones, and 75% to 95% of those were seen once. The ten largest clones add up to 0.7% to 0.95% of the sample. Here the chain combines TRBV6-5 and TRBJ1-5; TRBD1 aligns with 10 central bases. The receptor comes from a female donor with multiple sclerosis, enrolled in a pregnancy study. This sample comprised peripheral blood, obtained in the second trimester of pregnancy. The bases read TGTGCCAGCAGTTTGGACAGGGGGAGAGATCAGCCCCAGCATTTT. Protein translation: CASSLDRGRDQPQHF.